This paragraph covers one TCR beta chain sequence. These data originate in a study of blood T cell repertoires in COVID-19. Overall study: Researchers got acute and convalescent COVID-19 samples from the United States, Italy and Spain. Sources were T cells, B-cell-depleted T cells, or PBMCs; the material itself was cDNA or gDNA.

TCRdb's copy holds only in-frame clones and misses some; the assay was immunoSEQ multiplex PCR. The data contain 80,000 to 95,000 clones, roughly 80% of them singletons. The sequence derives from a man older than 75 with active or convalescent COVID-19. The specimen was peripheral blood.

The CDR3 DNA is TGTGCCAGCAAGGGGGTGGGCAATGAGCAGTTCTTC. Protein: CASKGVGNEQFF. This chain joins TRBV7-2 and TRBJ2-1, with D possibly TRBD1 on 6 matching bases. The germline V and J ends were trimmed by 7 bases and 6 bases, with 10 bases remaining between them. In germline, CDR1 is SGHTA, CDR2 FQGNSA. The CDR3 totals 12 residues. The whole variable domain, filled in from reference TRBV7-2 and TRBJ2-1, reads GAGVSQSPSNKVTEKGKDVELRCDPISGHTALYWYRQSLGQGLEFLIYFQGNSAPDKSGLPSDRFSAERTGGSVSTLTIQRTQQEDSAVYLCASKGVGNEQFFGPGTRLTVL.